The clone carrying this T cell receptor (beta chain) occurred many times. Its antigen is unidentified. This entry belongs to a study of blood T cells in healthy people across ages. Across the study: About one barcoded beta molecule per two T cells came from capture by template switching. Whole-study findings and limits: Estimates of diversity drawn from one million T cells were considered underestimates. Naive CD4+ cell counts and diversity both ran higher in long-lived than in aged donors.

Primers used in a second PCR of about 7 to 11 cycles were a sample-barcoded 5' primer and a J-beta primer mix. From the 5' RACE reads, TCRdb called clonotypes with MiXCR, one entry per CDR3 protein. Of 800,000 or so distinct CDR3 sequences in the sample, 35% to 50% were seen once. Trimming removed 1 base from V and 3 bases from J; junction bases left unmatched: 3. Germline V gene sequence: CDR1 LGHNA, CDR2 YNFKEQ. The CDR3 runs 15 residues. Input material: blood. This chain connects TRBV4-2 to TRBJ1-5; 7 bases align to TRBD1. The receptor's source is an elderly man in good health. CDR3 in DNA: TGTGCCAGCAGCCAAGGGCAGGGGGACAATCAGCCCCAGCATTTT. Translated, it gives CASSQGQGDNQPQHF.